A single sample is the source of the 11 T cell receptor beta chains below, sequenced in a study of CD8+ T cells in alopecia areata. Indicated treatment: oral pan-JAK inhibitor, 5-10 mg twice daily. cDNA prepared by RNA extraction and subsequent reverse transcription served as the template for sequencing. Assay used: immunoSEQ multiplex PCR; TCRdb lists only in-frame clones, some missing. The repertoire holds 190,000 or so clones, with roughly 53% as singletons. This sample comprised CD8+ T cells sorted from blood, obtained at week 24, from a patient treated with tofacitinib. The receptors derive from a human donor with alopecia areata.

The chain recombines TRBV27 with TRBJ1-5; 7 nucleotides match TRBD1. J was trimmed by 4 bases and V by 3 bases; bases with no gene match: 6. Germline loops: CDR1 MNHEY, CDR2 SMNVEV (reference sequence). The CDR3 totals 15 residues. The CDR3 protein is CASSFLQDRNQPQHF. The CDR3 nucleotides read TGTGCCAGCAGTTTTCTCCAGGACAGGAATCAGCCCCAGCATTTT.

The chain combines TRBV4-1 with TRBJ2-5; D not resolved. Looked up from germline, CDR1 is MGHRA and CDR2 is YSYEKL. The germline V and J ends were trimmed by 0 bases and 9 bases, with 11 bases remaining between them. This CDR3 spans 13 amino acids. The CDR3 DNA sequence: TGCGCCAGCAGCCAAGATGTTCCGGCGGCCCAGTACTTC. Translating gives CASSQDVPAAQYF.

The sample holds one count of this clone. The chain is built from TRBV30 and TRBJ2-3, with a weak D call TRBD1 (6 bases). Germline V gives CDR1 GTSNPN, CDR2 SVGIG (reference sequence). There are 15 residues in the CDR3. Deletions cut 0 bases from V and 7 bases from J, with 17 bases between. Here the CDR3 reads CAWSVQGQEDNTQYF. CDR3 in DNA: TGTGCCTGGAGTGTACAGGGACAAGAAGATAATACGCAGTATTTT.

This clone was observed a few times. V usage is TRBV11-2 and J usage is TRBJ2-3; possible D gene TRBD1, 6 bases. Per germline, CDR1 SGHAT and CDR2 FQNNGV. The length of the CDR3 is 14 residues. V shed 5 bases and J shed 0 bases, with 9 bases lying between them. CDR3 sequence reads: CASSRQDSTDTQYF. CDR3 in DNA: TGTGCCAGCAGCAGACAGGACAGCACAGATACGCAGTATTTT.

This clone was counted between two and nine times. J is TRBJ1-4 and V is TRBV4-1; a possible D gene is TRBD1 (6 bases). This CDR3 is built from 16 residues. In germline, CDR1 is MGHRA, CDR2 YSYEKL. V lost 4 bases and J 3 bases, leaving 15 bases between the germline ends. CDR3 sequence reads: CASSLSAGAANEKLFF. The CDR3 DNA follows: TGCGCCAGCAGCCTCTCGGCGGGGGCAGCTAATGAAAAACTGTTTTTT.

This clone was seen just once. The chain is built from TRBV5-1 and TRBJ1-5; 9 nucleotides agree with TRBD1. V lost 9 bases and J lost 0; bases outside the gene matches: 7. The germline CDR1 and CDR2 sequences are SGHRS and YFSETQ. The length of the CDR3 is 15 residues. CDR3: CAIRTGDYSNQPQHF. The CDR3 nucleotides read TGCGCCATCCGGACAGGGGATTATAGCAATCAGCCCCAGCATTTT.

The rearrangement links TRBV30 to TRBJ2-6; tentatively, D is TRBD2 (6 bases). The germline V gene has CDR1 GTSNPN and CDR2 SVGIG (reference sequence). Trimming shortened V by 2 bases and J by 0 bases, and 17 bases separated the two germline ends. The CDR3 is 18 amino acids. The CDR3 loop reads CAWSFWGVHDSGANVLTF. The CDR3 coding sequence is TGTGCCTGGAGTTTTTGGGGGGTTCATGACTCTGGGGCCAACGTCCTGACTTTC.

The V call is TRBV27, the J call TRBJ2-2; the match to TRBD1 covers 9 bases. CDR3 size: 19 residues. V lost 3 bases and J lost 3; bases outside the gene matches: 14. In germline, CDR1 is MNHEY, CDR2 SMNVEV (reference sequence). CDR3 in DNA: TGTGCCAGCAGTTTCCTACCCTACAGGGGGCAGTCGGACACCGGGGAGCTGTTTTTT. Translation gives CASSFLPYRGQSDTGELFF.

This chain uses TRBV5-1 with TRBJ2-7, with D perhaps TRBD2 (5 bases). Germline V CDR1 and CDR2: SGHRS, YFSETQ. Trimming stripped 4 bases from V and 5 bases from J, with 16 bases between. The CDR3 length is 14 residues. This CDR3 reads CASSVDSPPDEQYF. DNA of the CDR3: TGCGCCAGCAGCGTGGACTCCCCTCCGGACGAGCAGTACTTC.

This clone has more than one count but fewer than ten. V gene TRBV25-1 combines with J gene TRBJ2-7; 8 nucleotides agree with TRBD1. Germline loops: CDR1 MGHDK, CDR2 SYGVNS. V gave up 9 bases and J gave up 5 bases; unmatched junction bases: 9. This CDR3 has 13 amino acids. The CDR3 here is CASRVQGADEQYF. The CDR3 DNA reads TGTGCCAGTAGAGTCCAGGGGGCAGACGAGCAGTACTTC.

V usage is TRBV11-3 and J usage is TRBJ2-7, with 8 bases identical to TRBD1. With V trimmed by 5 bases and J by 3 bases, 6 bases remained unmatched. Germline V lookup: CDR1 SGHNT, CDR2 YENEEA. The CDR3 loop spans 14 amino acids. The CDR3 reads CASSIGQGSYEQYF. Written as DNA, the CDR3 is TGTGCCAGCAGCATCGGACAGGGAAGCTACGAGCAGTACTTC.